These 10 T cell receptor beta chains originate from one sample sequenced in a study of T cell changes during pregnancy in multiple sclerosis. TCRdb's table, derived via immunoSEQ multiplex PCR, lists solely in-frame clones and lacks some. The sample has 70,000 or so clones, 90% to 95% seen once. The sequencing used peripheral blood, collected in the third trimester of pregnancy. The receptors were sampled from a female donor in good health, enrolled as a control in a pregnancy study.

This clone was seen a handful of times. CDR3 sequence (DNA): TGCGCCCAGCCGGGGAGACCAAACACCGGGGAGCTGTTTTTT. Its translation is CAQPGRPNTGELFF. V is TRBV23-1 and J is TRBJ2-2; weak D call: TRBD2 (5 bases). TRBV23-1 counts as an open reading frame of uncertain function. Trimming shortened V by 11 bases and J by 2 bases, and 15 bases separated the two germline ends. The CDR3 contains 14 residues.

The J gene is TRBJ2-5, the V gene TRBV7-2, with 7 bases aligning to TRBD1. Germline V CDR1 and CDR2: SGHTA, FQGNSA. This CDR3 region has 13 residues. Germline trimming cut 1 base from V and 8 bases from J; bases unmatched to any gene: 4. In DNA form, the CDR3 reads TGTGCCAGCAGCTTAGGAGGGGGCCTCACCCAGTACTTC. Protein product: CASSLGGGLTQYF.

The CDR3 bases are TGTGCCAGCAGCCACAGTGGAAATCAGCCCCAGCATTTT. Translation gives CASSHSGNQPQHF. The gene calls are TRBV7-9 and TRBJ1-5; D is uncertain. Germline V gene lookup returns CDR1 SEHNR and CDR2 FQNEAQ (reference sequence). Trimming stripped 5 bases from V and 4 bases from J, with 9 bases between. The CDR3 length is 13 residues.

CDR3 in DNA: TGTGCCAGCTCACCACAGAGCGTCAATGAGCAGTTCTTC. As protein: CASSPQSVNEQFF. V usage is TRBV18 and J usage is TRBJ2-1; D unclear. Germline CDR1 is KGHSH and CDR2 is LQKENI. V gave up 1 base and J gave up 6 bases, with 7 bases separating them. The CDR3 length is 13 residues.

The chain uses TRBV15 and TRBJ1-5, with D uncertain. Trimming removed 8 bases at V and 2 bases at J, with 16 bases between. Germline V lookup: CDR1 LNHNV, CDR2 YYDKDF (reference sequence). The CDR3 sequence is 15 residues long. CDR3 sequence (DNA): TGTGCCACCCGGGAGGGCCGCCGTGGCAATCAGCCCCAGCATTTT. Translating gives CATREGRRGNQPQHF. Using reference TRBV15 and TRBJ1-5 for the parts outside the CDR3, the full variable domain is DAMVIQNPRYQVTQFGKPVTLSCSQTLNHNVMYWYQQKSSQAPKLLFHYYDKDFNNEADTPDNFQSRRPNTSFCFLDIRSPGLGDTAMYLCATREGRRGNQPQHFGDGTRLSIL.

This clone was seen only once. The CDR3 DNA follows: TGTGCCAGTCGCGGAAGTGGAGGGACAGGCTTTTCCTACGAGCAGTACTTC. Translated, it gives CASRGSGGTGFSYEQYF. This chain connects TRBV19 to TRBJ2-7; 8 bases line up with TRBD1. Germline V lookup: CDR1 LNHDA, CDR2 SQIVND (reference sequence). CDR3 length: 17 residues. V was clipped by 8 bases and J by 1 base; unmatched bases: 16.

The V and J genes are TRBV18 and TRBJ2-2; TRBD1 matches at 9 bases. Trimming removed 2 bases from V and 2 bases from J; junction bases left unmatched: 3. CDR1 is KGHSH, CDR2 LQKENI, per germline. The CDR3 contains 16 residues. The CDR3 nucleotides read TGTGCCAGCTCACCAAGACAGGGGGTTAACACCGGGGAGCTGTTTTTT. Its protein is CASSPRQGVNTGELFF.

The chain is built from TRBV4-1 and TRBJ2-1; 14 bases are a match to TRBD2. CDR1 MGHRA and CDR2 YSYEKL come from the germline V gene. Unmatched junction bases numbered 5, after V lost 4 bases and J lost 6 bases. The CDR3 runs to 16 residues. This CDR3 reads CASSLTSGRVVNEQFF. The CDR3 DNA follows: TGCGCCAGCAGCCTGACTAGCGGGAGGGTCGTCAATGAGCAGTTCTTC.

V gene TRBV12-5 combines with J gene TRBJ2-3; D perhaps matches TRBD1 (6 bases). Per germline, CDR1 LGHNT and CDR2 FRNRAP. The CDR3 is 16 amino acids. Trimming took off 4 bases at V and 4 bases at J, with 18 bases between the two ends. CDR3: CASGSTGRGSADTQYF. The CDR3, as DNA: TGTGCTAGTGGTTCAACAGGGAGAGGGTCCGCAGATACGCAGTATTTT.

The chain couples TRBV13 to TRBJ1-4, with D tentatively TRBD1 (5 bases). The germline CDR1 and CDR2 sequences are PRHDT and FYEKMQ (reference sequence). With 0 bases removed from V and 2 bases from J, the gap between germline ends came to 13 bases. The CDR3 contains 17 residues. CDR3 coding DNA: TGTGCCAGCAGCTTAGGCGGTCCTGGGGGGACTAATGAAAAACTGTTTTTT. Its protein is CASSLGGPGGTNEKLFF.